This TCR beta chain was recovered during a study of OX40 agonist ivuxolimab in advanced cancers. The V end was cut by 3 bases, the J end by 5 bases, with 10 bases between. Germline CDR1 and CDR2: MDHEN and SYDVKM. This CDR3 has 13 residues. Generated by immunoSEQ multiplex PCR, the TCRdb table keeps only in-frame clones and is missing some. The data hold about 60,000 clones, with roughly nine tenths observed a single time. The starting material was CD4+ or CD8+ T cells sorted from blood, obtained in a trial of the OX40 agonist ivuxolimab. The chain is built from TRBV28 and TRBJ2-5; D remains unclear. The receptor was isolated from an adult with an advanced solid tumor such as melanoma, head and neck, liver or kidney cancer. CDR3 protein: CASSLRQRETQYF. DNA of the CDR3: TGTGCCAGCAGTTTGCGGCAGAGGGAGACCCAGTACTTC.